The entry below describes one T cell receptor (beta chain). Its antigen remains unidentified. Sequencing used immunoSEQ multiplex PCR; TCRdb keeps in-frame clones, though not all of them. This sample has about 4,300 clones; roughly 77% occur once, and the top ten carry roughly 42%. A marrow graft followed busulfan-fludarabine conditioning, with cyclophosphamide on days +3 and +4. The data derive from a study of T cells after posttransplantation cyclophosphamide. Points from the study as a whole: Donor CD8+ memory clones often dominated recipient blood repertoires at later times. Tissue-infiltrating T cells from skin or gut overlapped little with blood T cells.

Losses at the gene ends were 5 bases for V and 1 base for J; bases not matched to a gene: 16. The germline gives CDR1 SGHVS, CDR2 FNYEAQ. The CDR3 covers 19 residues. This receptor was obtained from a male patient aged 50 to 59 who received an allogeneic stem cell transplant from an unrelated donor, was CMV-positive, and had acute GVHD only. Some T cells may arise from the graft donor. The material sequenced was PBMCs, taken about 29 days after a stem cell transplant with posttransplant cyclophosphamide. The chain carries TRBV7-6 and TRBJ2-5; 10 positions match TRBD1. As DNA, the CDR3 is TGTGCCAGCAGCCACCCCAGGGACAGGGGACGGGGGATCCAAGAGACCCAGTACTTC. Translating it yields CASSHPRDRGRGIQETQYF.